This passage covers 32 T cell receptor beta chains from one sample sequenced in a study of blood T cell repertoires in COVID-19. Sequencing used immunoSEQ multiplex PCR; TCRdb keeps in-frame clones, though not all of them. The sample holds 150,000 to 200,000 clones, nearly 85% seen once. The sample taken for sequencing was peripheral blood. The receptor source for this set is a woman aged 25 to 39 with acute or convalescent COVID-19.

The chain carries TRBV5-1 and TRBJ2-1; 10 bases map to TRBD1. J lost 5 bases, V lost 4 bases, and 6 bases had no gene match. Germline-derived CDR1 and CDR2 are SGHRS and YFSETQ. This CDR3 spans 15 amino acids. CDR3 protein: CASSRRQGANNEQFF. As DNA, the CDR3 is TGCGCCAGCAGCAGAAGACAGGGGGCTAACAATGAGCAGTTCTTC.

The table lists this clone with a few counts. V usage is TRBV19 and J usage is TRBJ1-5, with TRBD1 identical over 7 bases. There are 14 residues in the CDR3. CDR1 and CDR2 from the germline V gene are LNHDA and SQIVND (reference sequence). The V gene end was trimmed by 10 bases and the J gene end by 0 bases; junction bases not matched to a gene: 6. In DNA, the CDR3 is TGTGCCACCCGACAGGGCCTTAGCAATCAGCCCCAGCATTTT. It is translated as CATRQGLSNQPQHF.

The CDR3 DNA reads TGTGCCAGCAGTCGCCTGGGACAGTACTACGAGCAGTACTTC. Translation: CASSRLGQYYEQYF. This chain uses TRBV6-2 or TRBV6-3 with TRBJ2-7; 7 positions match TRBD1. The length of the CDR3 is 14 residues. V lost 5 bases to trimming and J lost 3 bases; unmatched junction nucleotides: 7. Germline-derived CDR1 and CDR2 are MNHEY and SVGEGT.

The chain recombines TRBV9 with TRBJ2-1, with D possibly TRBD1 on 6 matching bases. The V end lost 3 bases, the J end lost 0 bases, and 10 bases lay between the germline ends. Germline CDR1 is SGDLS and CDR2 is YYNGEE. The CDR3 has 15 amino acids. DNA for the CDR3: TGTGCCAGCAGCGGCGGACAGAGCTCCTACAATGAGCAGTTCTTC. Its protein product is CASSGGQSSYNEQFF.

V gene TRBV9 combines with J gene TRBJ2-5; TRBD2 agrees at 9 bases. This CDR3 is built from 14 residues. The ends lost 0 bases at V and 5 bases at J; junction bases unmatched: 2. Germline V gene lookup returns CDR1 SGDLS and CDR2 YYNGEE. CDR3 sequence (DNA): TGTGCCAGCAGCGTAGGCCTAGCGGGGGAGACCCAGTACTTC. Protein sequence: CASSVGLAGETQYF.

This chain uses TRBV2 with TRBJ1-1; D is perhaps TRBD1 (5 bases). This CDR3 is built from 13 residues. The V and J ends lost 5 bases and 2 bases respectively, with 9 bases between them. Germline V gene lookup returns CDR1 SNHLY and CDR2 FYNNEI. CDR3 sequence (DNA): TGTGCCAGCAGTTCGACAGTTAACACTGAAGCTTTCTTT. Translation: CASSSTVNTEAFF. The full variable domain, completed using reference TRBV2 and TRBJ1-1, is EPEVTQTPSHQVTQMGQEVILRCVPISNHLYFYWYRQILGQKVEFLVSFYNNEISEKSEIFDDQFSVERPDGSNFTLKIRSTKLEDSAMYFCASSSTVNTEAFFGQGTRLTVV.

This clone has more than one count but fewer than ten. CDR3 DNA: TGTGCCAGCAGCTTTCCCGGACATACCTACGAGCAGTACTTC. This gives the protein CASSFPGHTYEQYF. This chain links TRBV7-9 with TRBJ2-7; D possibly corresponds to TRBD1 (5 bases). CDR3 size: 14 residues. V lost 3 bases to trimming and J lost 2 bases, with 11 bases between them. Germline V gene lookup returns CDR1 SEHNR and CDR2 FQNEAQ (reference sequence).

This rearrangement joins TRBV5-1 to TRBJ2-7; perhaps TRBD2 as D (6 bases). CDR3 size: 14 residues. With 5 bases removed from V and 2 bases from J, the gap between germline ends came to 14 bases. Germline V gives CDR1 SGHRS, CDR2 YFSETQ. CDR3 sequence: CASRGGTGAYEQYF. The CDR3 nucleotides read TGCGCCAGCAGGGGTGGGACGGGAGCCTACGAGCAGTACTTC.

The chain combines TRBV7-3 with TRBJ2-1, with 11 bases identical to TRBD1. V lost 3 bases, J lost 6 bases, and 4 bases stayed unmatched. The germline V gene has CDR1 SGHTA and CDR2 FQGTGA. This CDR3 has 15 amino acids. CDR3 sequence: CASSLGQGVVNEQFF. The CDR3 DNA reads TGTGCCAGCAGCTTGGGACAGGGGGTGGTCAATGAGCAGTTCTTC. The full variable domain, with the rest looked up from reference TRBV7-3 and TRBJ2-1, is GAGVSQTPSNKVTEKGKYVELRCDPISGHTALYWYRQSLGQGPEFLIYFQGTGAADDSGLPNDRFFAVRPEGSVSTLKIQRTERGDSAVYLCASSLGQGVVNEQFFGPGTRLTVL.

This clone showed up just a few times. The V gene is TRBV5-1, the J gene TRBJ2-3; no clear D gene. CDR1 and CDR2 (germline): SGHRS, YFSETQ. The CDR3 spans 14 residues. V lost 0 bases, J lost 2 bases, and 7 bases lay in between. As DNA, the CDR3 is TGCGCCAGCAGCTTGGTTGGCACCACAGATACGCAGTATTTT. Translated, it gives CASSLVGTTDTQYF.

In its sample, this clone was seen a few times. The chain links TRBV7-9 to TRBJ2-3, with D possibly TRBD1 on 5 matching bases. The V gene lost 1 base and the J gene lost 4 bases, with 12 bases spanning the gap. Germline lookup yields CDR1 SEHNR and CDR2 FQNEAQ (reference sequence). The CDR3 runs to 15 residues. DNA of the CDR3: TGTGCCAGCAGCTTAGGACGGACACGGTCAGATACGCAGTATTTT. Its protein product is CASSLGRTRSDTQYF.

This rearrangement joins TRBV14 to TRBJ2-3, with D perhaps TRBD1 (7 bases). In germline, CDR1 is SGHDN, CDR2 FVKESK. Trimming pared 3 bases from V and 6 bases from J, leaving 19 bases between. This CDR3 spans 16 amino acids. The CDR3 sequence is CASSQPGLPGGDTQYF. In DNA form, the CDR3 reads TGTGCCAGCAGCCAGCCGGGACTTCCAGGGGGTGATACGCAGTATTTT.

The V gene is TRBV10-3, the J gene TRBJ1-5; perhaps TRBD1 as D (6 bases). The CDR3 totals 14 residues. V gave up 6 bases and J gave up 3 bases, with 12 bases separating them. From germline, CDR1 is ENHRY and CDR2 SYGVKD. The CDR3, as DNA: TGTGCCATCAGCCTGCAGGGGCCCAATCAGCCCCAGCATTTT. This codes for CAISLQGPNQPQHF.

The chain combines TRBV19 with TRBJ2-5; D is perhaps TRBD2 (6 bases). This CDR3 comprises 13 residues. V shed 6 bases and J shed 2 bases, with 10 bases lying between them. In germline, CDR1 is LNHDA, CDR2 SQIVND (reference sequence). As DNA, the CDR3 is TGTGCCAGTAGGAGGAGGGGACAAGAGACCCAGTACTTC. It is translated as CASRRRGQETQYF.

The sample holds a few counts of this clone. The chain employs TRBV9 and TRBJ2-6, with TRBD2 matching 8 bases. The CDR3 covers 16 residues. J was trimmed by 0 bases and V by 2 bases; bases with no gene match: 1. Germline V lookup: CDR1 SGDLS, CDR2 YYNGEE. The CDR3 spells CASSVTSGSGANVLTF. CDR3 DNA sequence: TGTGCCAGCAGCGTCACTAGCGGCTCTGGGGCCAACGTCCTGACTTTC.

The V gene is TRBV19, the J gene TRBJ1-5; 7 bases fit TRBD1. Trimming removed 3 bases from V and 3 bases from J; junction bases left unmatched: 5. Germline values: CDR1 LNHDA, CDR2 SQIVND (reference sequence). The CDR3 totals 15 residues. The CDR3 here is CASSMVGQPNQPQHF. DNA of the CDR3: TGTGCCAGTAGTATGGTGGGACAGCCCAATCAGCCCCAGCATTTT.

V is TRBV6-2 or TRBV6-3 and J is TRBJ1-1; 9 bases fit TRBD1. CDR3 size: 14 residues. J lost 5 bases, V lost 2 bases, and 3 bases had no gene match. CDR1 is MNHEY and CDR2 is SVGEGT in the germline V gene. The CDR3 sequence: CASSYPQGATEAFF. CDR3 DNA: TGTGCCAGCAGTTACCCACAGGGGGCGACTGAAGCTTTCTTT.

This clone was recorded only once. The V call is TRBV7-2, the J call TRBJ2-3; no clear D. Germline values: CDR1 SGHTA, CDR2 FQGNSA. The V gene lost 4 bases and the J gene lost 5 bases, with 10 bases spanning the gap. The CDR3 length is 13 residues. CDR3 sequence reads: CASSSTSGDTQYF. The CDR3 DNA reads TGTGCCAGCAGCTCGACGTCAGGAGATACGCAGTATTTT. Supplemented by reference TRBV7-2 and TRBJ2-3, the full variable domain reads GAGVSQSPSNKVTEKGKDVELRCDPISGHTALYWYRQSLGQGLEFLIYFQGNSAPDKSGLPSDRFSAERTGGSVSTLTIQRTQQEDSAVYLCASSSTSGDTQYFGPGTRLTVL.

The chain couples TRBV18 to TRBJ2-7; D not certain. Germline loops: CDR1 KGHSH, CDR2 LQKENI. The germline V and J ends were trimmed by 0 bases and 1 base, with 16 bases remaining between them. The CDR3 runs 17 residues. For the CDR3, the DNA is TGTGCCAGCTCACCACCGGCGATGGGCCGACCTTCCTACGAGCAGTACTTC. Its translation: CASSPPAMGRPSYEQYF.

J is TRBJ2-7 and V is TRBV29-1; D possibly corresponds to TRBD2 (5 bases). Germline CDR1 reads SQVTM; CDR2 reads ANQGSEA. The V gene lost 5 bases and the J gene lost 1 base, with 12 bases spanning the gap. CDR3 length: 13 residues. The CDR3 DNA is TGCAGCGTTTCAGACTACAAGTCCTACGAGCAGTACTTC. This sequence encodes CSVSDYKSYEQYF.

This chain joins TRBV4-3 and TRBJ2-1; 9 nucleotides match TRBD2. Germline trimming cut 0 bases from V and 10 bases from J; bases unmatched to any gene: 4. The CDR3 covers 14 residues. Germline CDR1 is LGHNA and CDR2 is YSLEER. The CDR3 nucleotides are TGCGCCAGCAGCCAAGAACTAGCGGGTCGAGAGCAGTTCTTC. The encoded protein is CASSQELAGREQFF.

Written as DNA, the CDR3 is TGCGCCAGCAGCTTTGGCCCCAGCGACAGCCCCTCCTACGAGCAGTACTTC. This sequence encodes CASSFGPSDSPSYEQYF. This chain connects TRBV5-1 to TRBJ2-7; TRBD1 might be the D (5 bases). This CDR3 is 17 amino acids long. Between the trimmed V and J ends, which lost 2 bases and 0 bases, there was a span of 18 bases. Germline V gene data show CDR1 as SGHRS and CDR2 as YFSETQ. The whole variable domain, filled in from reference TRBV5-1 and TRBJ2-7, reads KAGVTQTPRYLIKTRGQQVTLSCSPISGHRSVSWYQQTPGQGLQFLFEYFSETQRNKGNFPGRFSGRQFSNSRSEMNVSTLELGDSALYLCASSFGPSDSPSYEQYFGPGTRLTVT.

The chain has TRBV19 and TRBJ1-1, with D unresolved. This CDR3 has 12 amino acids. Germline CDR1 is LNHDA and CDR2 is SQIVND (reference sequence). With 6 bases removed from V and 3 bases from J, the gap between germline ends came to 8 bases. CDR3 sequence: CASRSPYTEAFF. The CDR3 DNA follows: TGTGCCAGTAGAAGCCCATACACTGAAGCTTTCTTT.

This chain uses TRBV27 with TRBJ2-1, with no clear D. V lost 5 bases and J lost 2, with 13 bases in between. CDR1 MNHEY and CDR2 SMNVEV come from the germline V gene (reference sequence). This CDR3 has 15 amino acids. The chain's CDR3 is CASSLSRRAYNEQFF. The CDR3 region has the DNA TGTGCCAGCAGTCTCTCCCGCCGGGCCTACAATGAGCAGTTCTTC.

The chain recombines TRBV27 with TRBJ1-5; D remains ambiguous. Germline assignment: CDR1 MNHEY and CDR2 SMNVEV (reference sequence). The CDR3 runs to 13 residues. Between the trimmed V and J ends, which lost 2 bases and 5 bases, there was a span of 7 bases. The CDR3 spells CASSLVRDQPQHF. The DNA of the CDR3 is TGTGCCAGCAGTTTAGTACGGGATCAGCCCCAGCATTTT.

This clone was counted between two and nine times. The genes are TRBV5-1 and TRBJ1-1; possibly TRBD1 for D (6 bases). Trimming took off 4 bases at V and 5 bases at J, with 9 bases between the two ends. Germline-derived CDR1 and CDR2 are SGHRS and YFSETQ. The CDR3 sequence is 12 residues long. In DNA form, the CDR3 reads TGCGCCAGCAGCCTGACAGGAACTGAAGCTTTCTTT. Its translation is CASSLTGTEAFF.

This clone occurred a few times. J is TRBJ2-1 and V is TRBV6-6; 8 bases are shared with TRBD2. The germline CDR1 and CDR2 sequences are MNHNY and SVGAGI (reference sequence). The CDR3 contains 14 residues. V lost 0 bases to trimming and J lost 9 bases; unmatched junction nucleotides: 4. The CDR3 DNA is TGTGCCAGCAGTTACTCGACAGCGGGAGTTGAGCAGTTCTTC. Residues: CASSYSTAGVEQFF.

This chain links TRBV4-1 with TRBJ2-2, with 9 bases lining up with TRBD2. Germline CDR1 reads MGHRA; CDR2 reads YSYEKL. The CDR3 runs 15 residues. After removal of 5 bases from V and 4 bases from J, the junction contained 5 bases not matched to a gene. CDR3 amino acids: CASSTGLASTGELFF. Written as DNA, the CDR3 is TGCGCCAGCAGCACTGGACTAGCGAGCACCGGGGAGCTGTTTTTT.

This clone was recorded only once. The chain recombines TRBV28 with TRBJ1-4; D uncertain. Trimming removed 5 bases from V and 2 bases from J, with 12 bases in between. The CDR3 runs 15 residues. CDR1 is MDHEN, CDR2 SYDVKM, per germline. CDR3 amino acids: CASSLWVATNEKLFF. The CDR3 DNA reads TGTGCCAGCAGTCTGTGGGTAGCGACTAATGAAAAACTGTTTTTT.

This clone showed up just a few times. The chain combines TRBV28 with TRBJ1-2; D gene ambiguous. From germline, CDR1 is MDHEN and CDR2 SYDVKM. This CDR3 has 14 residues. Trimming left V 3 bases short and J 0 bases short, with 8 bases between. The DNA of the CDR3 is TGTGCCAGCAGTTTTATGGCAGCTAACTATGGCTACACCTTC. This translates into CASSFMAANYGYTF.

J is TRBJ1-4 and V is TRBV28; possibly TRBD1 for D (5 bases). This CDR3 contains 12 residues. V lost 5 bases and J 10 bases, leaving 11 bases between the germline ends. Per germline, CDR1 MDHEN and CDR2 SYDVKM. The CDR3 DNA sequence: TGTGCCAGCAGTCCCCCTAGGGGAAAACTGTTTTTT. Translating it yields CASSPPRGKLFF.

The gene calls are TRBV13 and TRBJ1-2, with D maybe TRBD1 (5 bases). This CDR3 has 16 residues. CDR1 and CDR2 (germline): PRHDT, FYEKMQ (reference sequence). V was trimmed by 2 bases and J by 10 bases, leaving 23 bases between them. The CDR3, as DNA: TGTGCCAGCAGCTTAAGTAGGGGCCAGGGTATGGTGTCCTACACCTTC. Encoded protein: CASSLSRGQGMVSYTF.